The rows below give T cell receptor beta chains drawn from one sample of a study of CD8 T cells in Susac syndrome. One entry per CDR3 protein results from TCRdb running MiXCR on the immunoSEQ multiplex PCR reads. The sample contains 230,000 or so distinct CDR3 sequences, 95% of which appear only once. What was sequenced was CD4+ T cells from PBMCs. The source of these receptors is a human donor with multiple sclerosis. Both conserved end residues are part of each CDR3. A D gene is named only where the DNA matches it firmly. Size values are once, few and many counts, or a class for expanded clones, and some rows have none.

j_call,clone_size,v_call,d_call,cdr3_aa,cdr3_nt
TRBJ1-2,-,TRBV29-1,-,CSVEDRRDGYTF,TGCAGCGTTGAAGATCGCAGGGATGGCTACACCTTC
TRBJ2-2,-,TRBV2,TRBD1,CASRTNRGGGELFF,TGTGCCAGCAGGACAAACAGGGGTGGCGGGGAGCTGTTTTTT
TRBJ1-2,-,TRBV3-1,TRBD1,CASSQDRGYTGGYTF,TGTGCCAGCAGCCAGGACAGGGGTTATACCGGTGGCTACACCTTC
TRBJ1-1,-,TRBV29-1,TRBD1,CSVDGGDREAFF,TGCAGCGTTGACGGTGGGGACAGGGAAGCTTTCTTT
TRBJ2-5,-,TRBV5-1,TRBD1,CASSHLGQGETQYF,TGCGCCAGCAGCCACCTCGGACAGGGTGAGACCCAGTACTTC
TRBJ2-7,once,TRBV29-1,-,CSVATGRSYEQYF,TGCAGCGTAGCAACAGGGCGCTCCTACGAGCAGTACTTC
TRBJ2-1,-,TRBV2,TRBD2,CASFPRRGSYNEQFF,TGTGCCAGCTTCCCCCGGCGGGGGTCCTACAATGAGCAGTTCTTC
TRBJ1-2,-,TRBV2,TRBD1,CASSERAGGAGNYGYTF,TGTGCCAGCAGTGAAAGGGCAGGGGGCGCCGGGAACTATGGCTACACCTTC
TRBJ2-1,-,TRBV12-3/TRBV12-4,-,CASSAQQTHNEQFF,TGTGCCAGCAGTGCTCAACAGACTCACAATGAGCAGTTCTTC
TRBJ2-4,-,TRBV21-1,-,CASSRPGTKNIQYF,TGTGCCAGCAGCCGCCCGGGGACCAAAAACATTCAGTACTTC
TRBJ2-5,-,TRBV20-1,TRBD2,CSASREARVETQYF,TGCAGTGCTAGTCGGGAGGCTAGGGTGGAGACCCAGTACTTC
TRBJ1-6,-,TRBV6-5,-,CASSIDRLGSPLHF,TGTGCCAGCAGTATCGACAGGTTGGGGTCACCCCTCCACTTT
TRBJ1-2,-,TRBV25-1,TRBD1,CASSDSGAGGIYGYTF,TGTGCCAGCAGTGATTCAGGGGCAGGGGGGATCTATGGCTACACCTTC
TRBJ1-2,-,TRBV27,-,CASSKLLSTGDYGYTF,TGTGCCAGCAGCAAACTCCTTTCGACCGGGGACTATGGCTACACCTTC
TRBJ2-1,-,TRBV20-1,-,CSARDHSVGVNEQFF,TGCAGTGCTAGAGATCACAGCGTAGGGGTCAATGAGCAGTTCTTC
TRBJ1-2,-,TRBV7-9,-,CASTIQGGYGYTF,TGTGCCAGCACAATACAGGGTGGCTATGGCTACACCTTC
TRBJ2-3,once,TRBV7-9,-,CASSLARTGSTDTQYF,TGTGCCAGCAGCTTAGCCCGCACGGGGAGCACAGATACGCAGTATTTT
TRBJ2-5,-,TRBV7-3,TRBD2,CASSPAGRVETQYF,TGTGCCAGCAGCCCGGCGGGGAGGGTAGAGACCCAGTACTTC
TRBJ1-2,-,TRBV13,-,CASSTMVVVEGYTF,TGTGCCAGCAGCACCATGGTCGTCGTCGAGGGCTACACCTTC
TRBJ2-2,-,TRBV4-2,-,CASSPTQGTGELFF,TGTGCCAGCAGCCCAACTCAGGGCACCGGGGAGCTGTTTTTT
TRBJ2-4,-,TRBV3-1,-,CASSQRGTGKNIQYF,TGTGCCAGCAGCCAAAGGGGTACGGGCAAAAACATTCAGTACTTC
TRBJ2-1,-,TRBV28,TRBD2,CASSLHWGGGNNEQFF,TGTGCCAGCAGTTTACATTGGGGCGGGGGTAACAATGAGCAGTTCTTC
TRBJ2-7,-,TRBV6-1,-,CASSPGNHYEQYF,TGTGCCAGCAGCCCTGGAAACCACTACGAGCAGTACTTC
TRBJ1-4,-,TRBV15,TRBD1,CATSRDRAVEKLFF,TGTGCCACCAGCAGGGACAGGGCTGTTGAAAAACTGTTTTTT
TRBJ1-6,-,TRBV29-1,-,CSVGAGNTPLHF,TGCAGCGTTGGGGCAGGGAACACGCCCCTCCACTTT
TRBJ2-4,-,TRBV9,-,CASSASSGLAKNIQYF,TGTGCCAGCAGCGCTTCCTCGGGACTAGCCAAAAACATTCAGTACTTC
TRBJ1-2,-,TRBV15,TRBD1,CATSRATGGRYGYTF,TGTGCCACCAGCAGAGCTACAGGGGGCAGATATGGCTACACCTTC
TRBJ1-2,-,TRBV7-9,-,CASSLAWGIHTF,TGTGCCAGCAGCTTAGCTTGGGGGATCCACACCTTC
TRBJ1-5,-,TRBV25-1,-,CASSDLGQNNQPQHF,TGTGCCAGCAGTGACCTCGGACAGAACAATCAGCCCCAGCATTTT
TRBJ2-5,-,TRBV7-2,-,CASSLSRETQYF,TGTGCCAGCAGCCTATCCCGAGAGACCCAGTACTTC
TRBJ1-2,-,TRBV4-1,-,CASSQVYGVNGYTF,TGCGCCAGCAGCCAAGTTTACGGTGTTAATGGCTACACCTTC